A single sample is the source of the 3 T cell receptor beta chains below, sequenced in a study of lymphopenia after photon versus proton radiotherapy (dated 2019 in TCRdb). The library was built by means of the immunoSEQ multiplex PCR assay. What TCRdb holds here is the immuneACCESS table cut down to in-frame rearrangements. Part of the clones is not present; checked against another copy, under half of the missing clones reflect an unresolved V gene, and the others are unexplained. This sample comprises 25,000 to 40,000 clones, 84% of them detected only once. Clones ranked in the top ten supply 14% of the sample. The input for sequencing was peripheral blood, taken from a patient treated with proton-based radiotherapy. The source is a woman aged 70-85 years with pancreatic cancer.

The chain is built from TRBV10-2 and TRBJ2-1; TRBD2 aligns across 11 bases. CDR1 WSHSY and CDR2 SAAADI come from the germline V gene. The CDR3 has 16 amino acids. Trimming cost V 0 bases and J 6 bases; bases outside gene matches: 4. In DNA form, the CDR3 reads TGCGCCAGCAGTGAGTCGAGGCTAGCGGGAGGCAATGAGCAGTTCTTC. Translated, it gives CASSESRLAGGNEQFF.

The rearrangement joins TRBV2 to TRBJ2-7; D not certain. V lost 7 bases and J 6 bases, leaving 16 bases between the germline ends. The CDR3 loop spans 13 amino acids. The germline V gene has CDR1 SNHLY and CDR2 FYNNEI. CDR3: CASKLTVASEQYF. DNA for the CDR3: TGTGCCAGCAAACTGACCGTGGCTTCCGAGCAGTACTTC.

V usage is TRBV18 and J usage is TRBJ2-3; 7 nucleotides line up with TRBD2. The CDR3 contains 16 residues. Looked up from germline, CDR1 is KGHSH and CDR2 is LQKENI. V gave up 0 bases and J gave up 1 base; unmatched junction bases: 4. This chain's CDR3 is CASSPPTSRRTDTQYF. CDR3 coding DNA: TGTGCCAGCTCACCACCGACTAGCAGACGCACAGATACGCAGTATTTT.